This TCR beta chain was observed in a study of human T cells and chemical hapten exposure. Study-level points and caveats: Versus controls, significantly more large CDR3 similarity clusters arose from expanded TCRs. The number of TCRs above 1 in 1000 frequency did not change after DPC sensitization.

This clonotype was detected a few times. The antigen is unknown. Noted time point: patch test 3, about 24 weeks after DPC sensitization. Sample treatment: therapeutic diphenylcyclopropenone sensitization with weekly scalp DPC. One entry per CDR3 protein, called by TCRdb with MiXCR from the RACE reads. In the table there are roughly 200,000 distinct CDR3 sequences, around a quarter of which are singletons. The material was whole blood, obtained in connection with sensitization to the hapten diphenylcyclopropenone (DPC). The source of this sequence is a woman aged 40 to 50 with alopecia areata. Some clones in this sample may be carry-over from other donors' samples.

This CDR3 reads CASSPSTGNEKLFF. The CDR3 DNA reads as TGTGCCAGCAGCCCTTCTACGGGTAATGAAAAACTGTTTTTT. The genes are TRBV7-6 and TRBJ1-4; the D is unclear. Trimming took 5 bases from V and 4 from J, leaving 11 bases between them. The CDR3 is 14 residues long. The germline gives CDR1 SGHVS, CDR2 FNYEAQ. The entire variable domain, with the rest obtained from reference TRBV7-6 and TRBJ1-4, is as follows: GAGVSQSPRYKVTKRGQDVALRCDPISGHVSLYWYRQALGQGPEFLTYFNYEAQQDKSGLPNDRFSAERPEGSISTLTIQRTEQRDSAMYRCASSPSTGNEKLFFGSGTQLSVL.